Given below is one T cell receptor (beta chain) in context. Its target is not known. The repertoire was sequenced with immunoSEQ multiplex PCR; TCRdb's copy has only in-frame clones and lacks some. Found here are some 150,000 clones, approximately 90% of them singletons; the top ten hold 3.5% to 4.5%. The data originate from a study of T cell responses to AZD1222 COVID-19 vaccine. Findings and caveats of the study: Spike was spanned by vaccine-associated CD4 TCRs, which were dominant at 160-218 and 743-854. Females made up more of the donors, who were largely white British, and clonal diversity may have come out too low.

V was trimmed by 0 bases and J by 2 bases, leaving 10 bases between them. Germline V gives CDR1 ENHRY, CDR2 SYGVKD. The CDR3 runs to 15 residues. The specimen comprised peripheral blood, sampled on day 0 of AZD1222 vaccination. This chain links TRBV10-3 with TRBJ1-2; no reliable D call. The source of this sequence is an adult in good health. CDR3 region: CAISESGPSNYGYTF. DNA of the CDR3: TGTGCCATCAGTGAGTCGGGCCCTAGCAACTATGGCTACACCTTC.